The 9 T cell receptor beta chains in this list originate from one sample, sequenced in a study of blood T cell repertoires in COVID-19. TCRdb's copy holds only in-frame clones and misses some; the assay was immunoSEQ multiplex PCR. The top ten hold about 5% of the sample, which has over 200,000 clones, about 89% seen once. Sequenced material: peripheral blood. These receptors were obtained from a middle-aged woman with acute or convalescent COVID-19.

The chain combines TRBV5-6 with TRBJ1-4; perhaps TRBD1 as D (5 bases). The germline V gene has CDR1 SGHDT and CDR2 YYEEEE. V lost 1 base, J lost 3 bases, and 16 bases lay in between. CDR3 size: 17 residues. CDR3 in DNA: TGTGCCAGCAGCTTGATCCGGGGGGAGTCAGCTAATGAAAAACTGTTTTTT. This codes for CASSLIRGESANEKLFF.

The chain joins TRBV5-1 to TRBJ2-5, with a possible D match to TRBD2 (5 bases). V lost 4 bases and J 0 bases, leaving 13 bases between the germline ends. The CDR3 spans 15 residues. Germline values: CDR1 SGHRS, CDR2 YFSETQ. The CDR3 coding sequence is TGCGCCAGCAGCAAGCAGCGGACCAACCAAGAGACCCAGTACTTC. Its protein is CASSKQRTNQETQYF. The full variable domain, its missing parts supplied by reference TRBV5-1 and TRBJ2-5, is KAGVTQTPRYLIKTRGQQVTLSCSPISGHRSVSWYQQTPGQGLQFLFEYFSETQRNKGNFPGRFSGRQFSNSRSEMNVSTLELGDSALYLCASSKQRTNQETQYFGPGTRLLVL.

There are a few counts of this clone. The CDR3, as DNA: TGTGCCAGCAACGACAGGCGGATTCCTGAAGCTTTCTTT. It codes for CASNDRRIPEAFF. V and J are TRBV2 and TRBJ1-1, with D possibly TRBD1 on 6 matching bases. The CDR3 contains 13 residues. Between the trimmed V and J ends, which lost 7 bases and 6 bases, there was a span of 15 bases. In germline, CDR1 is SNHLY, CDR2 FYNNEI.

The chain joins TRBV5-4 to TRBJ2-1; TRBD1 agrees at 9 bases. This CDR3 region has 16 residues. V lost 3 bases, J lost 2 bases, and 6 bases stayed unmatched. From germline, CDR1 is SGHNT and CDR2 YYREEE (reference sequence). Written as DNA, the CDR3 is TGTGCCAGCAGCTGGGGACAGGGTGTTCCCTACAATGAGCAGTTCTTC. Amino acids: CASSWGQGVPYNEQFF.

The rearrangement uses TRBV6-5 and TRBJ2-7, with TRBD2 as a possible D gene (7 bases). Germline V gene lookup returns CDR1 MNHEY and CDR2 SVGAGI. V was pared by 6 bases and J by 6 bases, with 15 bases between. The CDR3 has 13 residues. The CDR3, as DNA: TGTGCCAGCAGAGCGGGACAAGGGACCGAGCAGTACGTC. This gives the protein CASRAGQGTEQYV.

This clone was found once. The V gene is TRBV3-1 (or the pseudogene TRBV3-2), the J gene TRBJ2-3; TRBD2 aligns across 8 bases. The CDR3 totals 16 residues. J lost 2 bases, V lost 4 bases, and 8 bases had no gene match. Germline-derived CDR1 and CDR2 are LGHDT and YNNKEL (reference sequence). The CDR3: CASSLRASGLTDTQYF. CDR3 coding DNA: TGTGCCAGCAGCCTCCGTGCTAGCGGGCTCACAGATACGCAGTATTTT.

This chain joins TRBV19 and TRBJ1-2, with a possible D match to TRBD1 (5 bases). V lost 6 bases to trimming and J lost 0 bases, with 11 bases between them. The CDR3 is made up of 14 amino acids. Germline V gene sequence: CDR1 LNHDA, CDR2 SQIVND (reference sequence). In nucleotides, the CDR3 is TGTGCCAGTAGAAAATCAGGGACTAACTATGGCTACACCTTC. Translated: CASRKSGTNYGYTF.

This clone was picked up one time. The rearrangement links TRBV29-1 to TRBJ1-2, with 9 bases aligning to TRBD1. The CDR3 runs to 14 residues. Germline CDR1 reads SQVTM; CDR2 reads ANQGSEA. J lost 3 bases, V lost 2 bases, and 4 bases had no gene match. CDR3 region: CSVETGGFHYGYTF. The CDR3 bases are TGCAGCGTTGAAACAGGGGGCTTCCACTATGGCTACACCTTC.

The DNA of the CDR3 is TGTGCCTGGGCTAGGGGAGGCGGTCAGCCCCAGCATTTT. Translated, it gives CAWARGGGQPQHF. The chain couples TRBV30 to TRBJ1-5; D is possibly TRBD1 (5 bases). Trimming took 5 bases from V and 6 from J, leaving 14 bases between them. Germline CDR1 reads GTSNPN; CDR2 reads SVGIG (reference sequence). The CDR3 extends over 13 amino acids.